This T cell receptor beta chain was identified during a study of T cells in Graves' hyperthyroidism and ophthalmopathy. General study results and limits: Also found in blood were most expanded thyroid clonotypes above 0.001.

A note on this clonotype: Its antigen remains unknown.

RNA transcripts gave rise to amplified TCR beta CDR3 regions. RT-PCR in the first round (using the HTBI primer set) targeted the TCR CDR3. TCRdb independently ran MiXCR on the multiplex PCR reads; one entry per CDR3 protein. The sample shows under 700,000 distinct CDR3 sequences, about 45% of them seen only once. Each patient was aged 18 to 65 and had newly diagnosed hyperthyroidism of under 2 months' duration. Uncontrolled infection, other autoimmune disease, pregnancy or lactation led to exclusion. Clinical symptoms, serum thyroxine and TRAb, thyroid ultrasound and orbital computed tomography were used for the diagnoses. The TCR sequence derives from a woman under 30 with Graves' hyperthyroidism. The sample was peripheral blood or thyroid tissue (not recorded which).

In nucleotides, the CDR3 is TGTGCCATCAGTGAACGGGGGGGCCCAGGGACTGAAGCTTTCTTT. Translated: CAISERGGPGTEAFF. The chain joins TRBV10-3 to TRBJ1-1; D possibly corresponds to TRBD1 (6 bases). This CDR3 has 15 residues. CDR1 and CDR2 (germline): ENHRY, SYGVKD. V lost 3 bases to trimming and J lost 5 bases, with 16 bases between them.